A single sample gave rise to the 25 T cell receptor beta chains below, sequenced in a study of blood T cell repertoires in COVID-19. TCRdb's table, derived via immunoSEQ multiplex PCR, lists solely in-frame clones and lacks some. The sample lists some 83,000 clones, around 80% occurring once. The material sequenced was peripheral blood. These receptors all come from a human donor in a cohort sampled during active COVID-19.

This rearrangement joins TRBV11-3 to TRBJ2-1; tentative D call: TRBD2 (6 bases). The V gene lost 6 bases and the J gene lost 5 bases, with 17 bases spanning the gap. The CDR3 is 15 residues long. Germline lookup yields CDR1 SGHNT and CDR2 YENEEA. For the CDR3, the DNA is TGTGCCAGCAGGCATAGCGGTGCAAAGGACAATGAGCAGTTCTTC. Its translation: CASRHSGAKDNEQFF.

The gene calls are TRBV28 and TRBJ2-3; 10 bases line up with TRBD2. The CDR3 covers 17 residues. CDR1 is MDHEN and CDR2 is SYDVKM in the germline V gene. The V gene end was trimmed by 5 bases and the J gene end by 4 bases; junction bases not matched to a gene: 12. DNA of the CDR3: TGTGCCAGCAGTGGGACCGGGACTAGCGTATTCCCAGATACGCAGTATTTT. Translation: CASSGTGTSVFPDTQYF.

The chain links TRBV12-5 to TRBJ2-3; D not resolved. The germline CDR1 and CDR2 sequences are LGHNT and FRNRAP. The CDR3 contains 12 residues. The V end lost 6 bases, the J end lost 2 bases, and 6 bases lay between the germline ends. The CDR3 loop reads CASGWATDTQYF. In nucleotides, the CDR3 is TGTGCTAGTGGATGGGCCACAGATACGCAGTATTTT.

CDR3 residues: CASSQSRGRGNEQYF. Written as DNA, the CDR3 is TGTGCCAGCAGCCAGAGCCGCGGGCGGGGAAACGAGCAGTACTTC. This sequence joins TRBV14 and TRBJ2-7, with a tentative D call TRBD2 (6 bases). The CDR3 covers 15 residues. Trimming took off 3 bases at V and 5 bases at J, with 17 bases between the two ends. CDR1 and CDR2 from the germline V gene are SGHDN and FVKESK.

This clone was seen once. V and J are TRBV6-6 and TRBJ1-5; D is unresolved. V lost 2 bases and J lost 4, with 9 bases in between. CDR3 length: 14 residues. Per germline, CDR1 MNHNY and CDR2 SVGAGI (reference sequence). Here the CDR3 reads CASSYHTSNQPQHF. The CDR3 bases are TGTGCCAGCAGTTACCATACATCAAATCAGCCCCAGCATTTT.

The chain combines TRBV7-9 with TRBJ2-5, with unresolved D. From germline, CDR1 is SEHNR and CDR2 FQNEAQ (reference sequence). The CDR3 runs to 14 residues. V was clipped by 1 base and J by 2 bases, with 8 bases between them. The DNA for the CDR3 is TGTGCCAGCAGCTTAGGCCGGAGTCAAGAGACCCAGTACTTC. This sequence encodes CASSLGRSQETQYF.

This chain links TRBV7-2 with TRBJ1-6, with 9 bases that match TRBD1. The CDR3 length is 16 residues. V was clipped by 4 bases and J by 3 bases; unmatched bases: 4. Germline loops: CDR1 SGHTA, CDR2 FQGNSA. CDR3 nucleotide sequence: TGTGCCAGCAGCTCCGGGACAGGGTTCTATAATTCACCCCTCCACTTT. Translation gives CASSSGTGFYNSPLHF. Drawing the rest from reference TRBV7-2 and TRBJ1-6, the complete variable domain is GAGVSQSPSNKVTEKGKDVELRCDPISGHTALYWYRQSLGQGLEFLIYFQGNSAPDKSGLPSDRFSAERTGGSVSTLTIQRTQQEDSAVYLCASSSGTGFYNSPLHFGNGTRLTVT.

The chain links TRBV28 to TRBJ1-1; no definite D call. The CDR3 has 14 amino acids. Per germline, CDR1 MDHEN and CDR2 SYDVKM. Between the trimmed V and J ends, which lost 2 bases and 0 bases, there was a span of 7 bases. The CDR3 DNA sequence: TGTGCCAGCAGTTTAAACAGATTGAACACTGAAGCTTTCTTT. Protein sequence: CASSLNRLNTEAFF.

This sequence joins TRBV9 and TRBJ2-1; TRBD2 matches 11 bases. Per germline, CDR1 SGDLS and CDR2 YYNGEE. Losses at the gene ends were 0 bases for V and 6 bases for J; bases not matched to a gene: 2. The CDR3 length is 15 residues. CDR3 coding DNA: TGTGCCAGCAGCGTAGGGCTAGCGGGGGGCAATGAGCAGTTCTTC. Its protein is CASSVGLAGGNEQFF.

The chain recombines TRBV5-1 with TRBJ1-4; D remains ambiguous. The germline V and J ends were trimmed by 1 base and 4 bases, with 8 bases remaining between them. The CDR3 covers 14 residues. The germline V gene encodes CDR1 SGHRS and CDR2 YFSETQ. CDR3 in DNA: TGCGCCAGCAGCTTGTCTGCGGGTAATGAAAAACTGTTTTTT. Translated: CASSLSAGNEKLFF.

This clone appeared many times. The rearrangement uses TRBV6-1 and TRBJ1-5; D possibly corresponds to TRBD1 (6 bases). V lost 2 bases and J 6 bases, leaving 14 bases between the germline ends. Germline CDR1 reads MNHNS; CDR2 reads SASEGT. The CDR3 contains 15 residues. DNA for the CDR3: TGTGCCAGCAGTGAAAGGGGAGGGGGGGGTCAGCCCCAGCATTTT. Protein sequence: CASSERGGGGQPQHF.

This rearrangement joins TRBV28 to TRBJ1-3, with D hard to call. Between the trimmed V and J ends, which lost 5 bases and 4 bases, there was a span of 9 bases. The CDR3 is made up of 13 amino acids. CDR1 is MDHEN and CDR2 is SYDVKM in the germline V gene. CDR3 bases: TGTGCCAGCAGTCCCTCGACAGGAAACACCATATATTTT. Its protein is CASSPSTGNTIYF. The full variable domain, in which reference TRBV28 and TRBJ1-3 provide the parts outside the CDR3, is DVKVTQSSRYLVKRTGEKVFLECVQDMDHENMFWYRQDPGLGLRLIYFSYDVKMKEKGDIPEGYSVSREKKERFSLILESASTNQTSMYLCASSPSTGNTIYFGEGSWLTVV.

This chain connects TRBV2 to TRBJ2-2, with D possibly being TRBD1 (5 bases). Trimming took off 7 bases at V and 4 bases at J, with 13 bases between the two ends. The CDR3 contains 14 residues. The germline CDR1 and CDR2 sequences are SNHLY and FYNNEI. CDR3 loop: CASKGVRGTGELFF. CDR3 DNA: TGTGCCAGCAAAGGGGTACGCGGCACCGGGGAGCTGTTTTTT.

The chain is built from TRBV2 and TRBJ1-5; TRBD1 agrees at 9 bases. The CDR3 contains 13 residues. V was pared by 7 bases and J by 5 bases, with 3 bases of the junction left unmatched. Germline V lookup: CDR1 SNHLY, CDR2 FYNNEI. CDR3 amino acids: CASKDRGYQPQHF. The CDR3 nucleotides read TGTGCCAGCAAGGACAGGGGTTATCAGCCCCAGCATTTT. The full variable domain, rest sourced from reference TRBV2 and TRBJ1-5, is EPEVTQTPSHQVTQMGQEVILRCVPISNHLYFYWYRQILGQKVEFLVSFYNNEISEKSEIFDDQFSVERPDGSNFTLKIRSTKLEDSAMYFCASKDRGYQPQHFGDGTRLSIL.

This sequence joins TRBV11-1 and TRBJ2-1, with TRBD2 matching 13 bases. CDR3 size: 15 residues. CDR1 SGHAT and CDR2 FQDESV come from the germline V gene (reference sequence). The V and J ends lost 3 bases and 6 bases, in that order; junction bases with no gene match: 2. Written as DNA, the CDR3 is TGTGCCAGCAGCTTTGGGACTAGCGGGGTCAATGAGCAGTTCTTC. Residues: CASSFGTSGVNEQFF.

V gene TRBV18 combines with J gene TRBJ2-3; D ambiguous. Germline V lookup: CDR1 KGHSH, CDR2 LQKENI. This CDR3 comprises 14 residues. Trimming stripped 2 bases from V and 1 base from J, with 7 bases between. The DNA for the CDR3 is TGTGCCAGCTCACCAGCGGTCCGCACAGATACGCAGTATTTT. It specifies CASSPAVRTDTQYF.

This clone was recorded only once. The V gene is TRBV6-1, the J gene TRBJ1-1; TRBD1 matches at 8 bases. From germline, CDR1 is MNHNS and CDR2 SASEGT. The V segment lost 4 bases and the J segment 3 bases; nucleotides outside the gene matches: 13. The CDR3 contains 17 residues. CDR3 protein: CASSGVGTGGVDTEAFF. In DNA, the CDR3 is TGTGCCAGCAGTGGTGTAGGGACAGGAGGAGTGGACACTGAAGCTTTCTTT.

V is TRBV9 and J is TRBJ2-2; 10 nucleotides line up with TRBD1. The junction had 4 bases not matched to a gene; V was cut back by 4 bases and J by 4 bases. The CDR3 contains 15 residues. Germline loops: CDR1 SGDLS, CDR2 YYNGEE. For the CDR3, the DNA is TGTGCCAGCAGCCCAAGGACAGGGGGCACCGGGGAGCTGTTTTTT. Translating it yields CASSPRTGGTGELFF.

In this sample, this clone turned up many times. The rearrangement uses TRBV11-2 and TRBJ2-7, with no clear D. Trimming removed 5 bases at V and 4 bases at J, with 6 bases between. The CDR3 covers 11 residues. The germline gives CDR1 SGHAT, CDR2 FQNNGV. Here the CDR3 DNA reads TGTGCCAGCAGCATTAGTTACGAGCAGTACTTC. Amino acid sequence: CASSISYEQYF.

The chain uses TRBV5-4 and TRBJ1-1; TRBD1 might be the D (5 bases). The germline gives CDR1 SGHNT, CDR2 YYREEE (reference sequence). Trimming stripped 5 bases from V and 0 bases from J, with 14 bases between. The CDR3 has 15 amino acids. The CDR3 coding sequence is TGTGCCAGCAGACCTAGGGGTTCGATGAACACTGAAGCTTTCTTT. It codes for CASRPRGSMNTEAFF.

The chain links TRBV21-1 to TRBJ1-5; the table calls TRBD1, which could not be checked here. TRBV21-1 is described as a pseudogene. CDR3 length equals 17 residues. The CDR3 DNA reads TGTGCCAGCAGCAAAGCAAGATCAGGGGTCGGCAATCAGCCCCAGCATTTT. Protein product: CASSKARSGVGNQPQHF.

This sequence joins TRBV29-1 and TRBJ1-2; 9 nucleotides line up with TRBD1. Germline-derived CDR1 and CDR2 are SQVTM and ANQGSEA. The CDR3 runs 13 residues. V dropped 5 bases and J dropped 4; count of bases not matched to a gene: 5. DNA of the CDR3: TGCAGCGTTTTAACAGGGGGCGCCTATGGCTACACCTTC. Translation gives CSVLTGGAYGYTF.

The chain links TRBV6-1 to TRBJ1-5; D ambiguous. The V gene's germline CDR1 is MNHNS and CDR2 SASEGT. Between the trimmed V and J ends, which lost 1 base and 5 bases, there was a span of 12 bases. The length of the CDR3 is 15 residues. Here the CDR3 reads CASSEDGQTHQPQHF. CDR3 DNA sequence: TGTGCCAGCAGTGAAGACGGTCAGACTCATCAGCCCCAGCATTTT.

The V and J genes are TRBV19 and TRBJ2-7; D is perhaps TRBD1 (5 bases). Germline V gene lookup returns CDR1 LNHDA and CDR2 SQIVND (reference sequence). Deletions cut 3 bases from V and 3 bases from J, with 9 bases between. The CDR3 totals 13 residues. CDR3 protein: CASSIPDSYEQYF. In DNA, the CDR3 is TGTGCCAGTAGTATCCCAGACAGCTACGAGCAGTACTTC.

The chain recombines TRBV6-5 with TRBJ1-5; 12 nucleotides agree with TRBD1. The V gene end was trimmed by 4 bases and the J gene end by 6 bases; junction bases not matched to a gene: 4. Germline values: CDR1 MNHEY, CDR2 SVGAGI. This CDR3 is built from 15 residues. CDR3 sequence (DNA): TGTGCCAGCAGTTCGGGGACAGGGGGCAGTCAGCCCCAGCATTTT. It specifies CASSSGTGGSQPQHF.